Here is one T cell receptor (beta chain) with its context. CDR1 LGHDT and CDR2 YNNKEL come from the germline V gene (reference sequence). The CDR3 length is 16 residues. V was trimmed by 3 bases and J by 0 bases, leaving 13 bases between them. In the original workflow: For nucleated cells, counts were estimated from reference gene primer amplification. The assay was immunoSEQ multiplex PCR, and TCRdb's table has in-frame clones only and misses some. The DNA was the basis for D and trimming; V, J and clone size are from that table. This table holds 150,000 to 200,000 clones, about 80% found once. This sample was taken from a study of blood T cell repertoires in COVID-19. Study as a whole: Spain, Italy and the United States supplied samples that represented acute and convalescent COVID-19. T cells, B-cell-depleted T cells, or PBMCs provided the cDNA or gDNA that served as material.

The source of this sequence is a human donor with acute or convalescent COVID-19. The donor label of this sample is uncertain. The chain joins TRBV3-1 (or the pseudogene TRBV3-2) to TRBJ2-3, with D perhaps matching TRBD2 (5 bases). The sample consisted of peripheral blood. DNA for the CDR3: TGTGCCAGCAGCCATCCCAGCGGTCTTAGCACAGATACGCAGTATTTT. Its protein is CASSHPSGLSTDTQYF.